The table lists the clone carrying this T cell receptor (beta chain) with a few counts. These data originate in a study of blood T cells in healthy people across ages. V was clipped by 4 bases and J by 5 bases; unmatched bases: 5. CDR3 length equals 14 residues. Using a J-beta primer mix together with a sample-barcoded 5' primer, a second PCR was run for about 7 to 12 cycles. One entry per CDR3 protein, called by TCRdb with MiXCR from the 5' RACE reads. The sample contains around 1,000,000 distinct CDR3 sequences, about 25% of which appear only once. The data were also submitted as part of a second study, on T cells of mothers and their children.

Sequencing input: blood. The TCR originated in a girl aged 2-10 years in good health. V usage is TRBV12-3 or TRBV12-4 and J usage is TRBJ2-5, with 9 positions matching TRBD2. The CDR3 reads CASSSRGGAETQYF. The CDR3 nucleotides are TGTGCCAGCAGTTCGCGCGGGGGGGCGGAGACCCAGTACTTC.